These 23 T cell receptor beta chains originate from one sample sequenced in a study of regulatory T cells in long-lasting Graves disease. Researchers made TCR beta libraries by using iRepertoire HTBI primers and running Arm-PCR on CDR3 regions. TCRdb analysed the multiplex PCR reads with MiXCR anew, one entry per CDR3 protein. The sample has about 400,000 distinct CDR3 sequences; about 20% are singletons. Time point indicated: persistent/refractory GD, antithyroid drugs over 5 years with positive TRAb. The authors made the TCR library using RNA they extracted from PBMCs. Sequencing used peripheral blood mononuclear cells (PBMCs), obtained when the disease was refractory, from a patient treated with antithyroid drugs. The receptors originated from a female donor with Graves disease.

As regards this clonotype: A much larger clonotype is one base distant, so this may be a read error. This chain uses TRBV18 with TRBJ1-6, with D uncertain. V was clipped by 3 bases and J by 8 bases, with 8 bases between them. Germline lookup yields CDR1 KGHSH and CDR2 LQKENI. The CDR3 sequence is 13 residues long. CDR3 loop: CASSPGNDSPLHF. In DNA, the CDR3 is TGTGCCAGCTCACCGGGCAACGATTCACCCCTCCACTTT. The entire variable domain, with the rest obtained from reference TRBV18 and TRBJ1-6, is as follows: NAGVMQNPRHLVRRRGQEARLRCSPMKGHSHVYWYRQLPEEGLKFMVYLQKENIIDESGMPKERFSAEFPKEGPSILRIQQVVRGDSAAYFCASSPGNDSPLHFGNGTRLTVT.

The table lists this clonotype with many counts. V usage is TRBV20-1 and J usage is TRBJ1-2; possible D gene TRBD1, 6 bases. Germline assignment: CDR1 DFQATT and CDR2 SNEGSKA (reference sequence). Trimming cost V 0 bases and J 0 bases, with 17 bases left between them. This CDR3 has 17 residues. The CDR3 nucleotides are TGCAGTGCTAGAGAACGGGGGGGCGAGCCTACTAACTATGGCTACACCTTC. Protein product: CSARERGGEPTNYGYTF.

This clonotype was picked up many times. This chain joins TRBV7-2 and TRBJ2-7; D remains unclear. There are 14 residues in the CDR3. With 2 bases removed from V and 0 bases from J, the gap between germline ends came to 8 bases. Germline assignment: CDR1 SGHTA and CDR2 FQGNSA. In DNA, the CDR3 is TGTGCCAGCAGCTTATCAGTCAGCTCCTACGAGCAGTACTTC. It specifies CASSLSVSSYEQYF.

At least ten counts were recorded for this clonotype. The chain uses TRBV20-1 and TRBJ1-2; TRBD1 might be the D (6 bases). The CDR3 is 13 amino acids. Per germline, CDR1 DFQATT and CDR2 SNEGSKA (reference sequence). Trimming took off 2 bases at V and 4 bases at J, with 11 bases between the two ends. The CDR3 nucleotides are TGCAGTGCTAGACAGGGGCTTCGCTATGGCTACACCTTC. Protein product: CSARQGLRYGYTF.

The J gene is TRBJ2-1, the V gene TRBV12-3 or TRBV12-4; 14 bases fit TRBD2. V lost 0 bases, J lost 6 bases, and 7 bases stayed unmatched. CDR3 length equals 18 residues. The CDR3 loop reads CASSLALGTSGSINEQFF. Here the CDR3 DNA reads TGTGCCAGCAGTTTAGCCCTAGGGACTAGCGGGAGTATCAATGAGCAGTTCTTC.

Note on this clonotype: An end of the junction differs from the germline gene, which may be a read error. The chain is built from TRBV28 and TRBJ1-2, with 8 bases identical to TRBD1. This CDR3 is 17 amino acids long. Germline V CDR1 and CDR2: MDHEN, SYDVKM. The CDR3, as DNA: TGTGCCGGCAGTTTTAACGACAGGGGCGCCTCTAACTATGGCTACACCTTC. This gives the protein CAGSFNDRGASNYGYTF.

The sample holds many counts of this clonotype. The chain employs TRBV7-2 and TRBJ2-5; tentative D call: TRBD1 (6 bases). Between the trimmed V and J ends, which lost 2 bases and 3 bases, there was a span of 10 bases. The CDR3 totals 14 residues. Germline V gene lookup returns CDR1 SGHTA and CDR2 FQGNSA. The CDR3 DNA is TGTGCCAGCAGCTTATGGGCAGGGGAAGAGACCCAGTACTTC. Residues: CASSLWAGEETQYF.

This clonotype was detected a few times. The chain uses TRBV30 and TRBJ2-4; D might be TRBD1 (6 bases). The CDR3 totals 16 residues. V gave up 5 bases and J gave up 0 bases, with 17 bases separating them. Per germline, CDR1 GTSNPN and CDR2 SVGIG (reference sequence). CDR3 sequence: CAWGMRQALAKNIQYF. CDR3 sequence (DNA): TGTGCCTGGGGGATGAGACAGGCCCTAGCCAAAAACATTCAGTACTTC.

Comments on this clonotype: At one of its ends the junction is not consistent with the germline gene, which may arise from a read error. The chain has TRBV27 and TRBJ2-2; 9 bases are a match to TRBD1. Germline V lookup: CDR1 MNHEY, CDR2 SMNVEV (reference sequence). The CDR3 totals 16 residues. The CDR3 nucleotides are TGTGCCAGCGGTTTACCCGGACAGGGGAGGACCGGGGAGCTGTTTTTT. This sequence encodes CASGLPGQGRTGELFF.

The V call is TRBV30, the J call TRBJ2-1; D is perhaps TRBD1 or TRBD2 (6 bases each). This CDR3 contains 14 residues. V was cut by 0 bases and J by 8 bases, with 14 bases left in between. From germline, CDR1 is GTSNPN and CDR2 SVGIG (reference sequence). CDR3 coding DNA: TGTGCCTGGAGTGTACTTTCGGGGGCCGATGAGCAGTTCTTC. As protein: CAWSVLSGADEQFF.

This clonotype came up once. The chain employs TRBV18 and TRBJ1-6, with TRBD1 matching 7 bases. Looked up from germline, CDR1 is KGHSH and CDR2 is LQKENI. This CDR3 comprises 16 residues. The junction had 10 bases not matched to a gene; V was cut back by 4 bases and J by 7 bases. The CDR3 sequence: CASSLTDRVPNSPLHF. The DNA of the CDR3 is TGTGCCAGCTCACTAACCGACAGGGTACCCAATTCACCCCTCCACTTT. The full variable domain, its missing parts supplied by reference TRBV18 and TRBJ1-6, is NAGVMQNPRHLVRRRGQEARLRCSPMKGHSHVYWYRQLPEEGLKFMVYLQKENIIDESGMPKERFSAEFPKEGPSILRIQQVVRGDSAAYFCASSLTDRVPNSPLHFGNGTRLTVT.

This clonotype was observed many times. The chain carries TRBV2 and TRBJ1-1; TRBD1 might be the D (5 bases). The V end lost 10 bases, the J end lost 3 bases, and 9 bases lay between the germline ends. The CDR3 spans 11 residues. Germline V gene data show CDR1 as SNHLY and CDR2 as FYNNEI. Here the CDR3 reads CAIGGDTEAFF. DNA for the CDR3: TGTGCCATCGGAGGGGACACTGAAGCTTTCTTT.

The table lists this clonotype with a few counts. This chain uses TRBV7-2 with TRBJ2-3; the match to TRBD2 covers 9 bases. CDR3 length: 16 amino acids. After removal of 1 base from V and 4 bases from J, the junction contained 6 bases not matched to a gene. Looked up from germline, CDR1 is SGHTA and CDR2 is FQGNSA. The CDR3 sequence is CASSLVAGGPPDTQYF. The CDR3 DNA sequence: TGTGCCAGCAGCTTAGTTGCGGGAGGGCCCCCAGATACGCAGTATTTT.

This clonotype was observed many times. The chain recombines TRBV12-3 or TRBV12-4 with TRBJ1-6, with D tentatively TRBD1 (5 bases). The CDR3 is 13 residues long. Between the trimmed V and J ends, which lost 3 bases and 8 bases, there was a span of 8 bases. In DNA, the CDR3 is TGTGCCAGCAGTTTTGGGGCCGATTCACCCCTCCACTTT. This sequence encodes CASSFGADSPLHF.

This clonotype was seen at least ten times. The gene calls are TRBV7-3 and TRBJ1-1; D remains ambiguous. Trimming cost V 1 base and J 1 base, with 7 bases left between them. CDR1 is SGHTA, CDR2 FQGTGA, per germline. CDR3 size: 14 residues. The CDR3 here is CASSLSAGNTEAFF. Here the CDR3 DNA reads TGTGCCAGCAGCTTAAGTGCAGGGAACACTGAAGCTTTCTTT.

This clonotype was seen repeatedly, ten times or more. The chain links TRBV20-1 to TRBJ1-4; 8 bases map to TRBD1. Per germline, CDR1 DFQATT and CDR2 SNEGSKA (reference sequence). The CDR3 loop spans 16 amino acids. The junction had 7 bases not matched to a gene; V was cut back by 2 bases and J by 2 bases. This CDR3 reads CSARPRQGATNEKLFF. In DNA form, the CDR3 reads TGCAGTGCTAGACCACGGCAGGGGGCTACTAATGAAAAACTGTTTTTT.

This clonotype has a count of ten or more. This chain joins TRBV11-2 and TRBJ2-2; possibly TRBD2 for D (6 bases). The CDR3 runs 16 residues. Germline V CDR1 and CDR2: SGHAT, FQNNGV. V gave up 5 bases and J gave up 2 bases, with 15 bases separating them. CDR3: CASSQFGTSNTGELFF. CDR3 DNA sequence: TGTGCCAGCAGCCAGTTCGGGACTTCTAACACCGGGGAGCTGTTTTTT.

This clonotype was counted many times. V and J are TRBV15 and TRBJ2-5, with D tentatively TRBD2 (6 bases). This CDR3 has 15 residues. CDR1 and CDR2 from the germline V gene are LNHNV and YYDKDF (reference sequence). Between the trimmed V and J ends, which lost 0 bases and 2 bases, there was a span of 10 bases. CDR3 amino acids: CATSRDLAGQETQYF. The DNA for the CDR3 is TGTGCCACCAGCAGAGATCTCGCGGGGCAAGAGACCCAGTACTTC.

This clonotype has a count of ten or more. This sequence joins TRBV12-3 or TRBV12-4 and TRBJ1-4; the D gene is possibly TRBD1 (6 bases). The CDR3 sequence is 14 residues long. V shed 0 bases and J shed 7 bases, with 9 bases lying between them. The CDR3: CASSLAVRGEKLFF. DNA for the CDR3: TGTGCCAGCAGTTTAGCAGTCAGGGGTGAAAAACTGTTTTTT.

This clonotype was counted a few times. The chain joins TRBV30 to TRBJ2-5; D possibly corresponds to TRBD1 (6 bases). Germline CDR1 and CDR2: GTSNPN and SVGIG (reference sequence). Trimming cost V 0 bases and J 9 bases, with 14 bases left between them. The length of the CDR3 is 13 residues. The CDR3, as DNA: TGTGCCTGGAGTGTACCGGGGAAGGGGGCCCAGTACTTC. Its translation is CAWSVPGKGAQYF.

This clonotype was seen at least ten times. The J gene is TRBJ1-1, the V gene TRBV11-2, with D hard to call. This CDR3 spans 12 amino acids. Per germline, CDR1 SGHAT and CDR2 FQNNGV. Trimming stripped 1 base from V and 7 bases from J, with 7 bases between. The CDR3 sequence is CASSLGQLEAFF. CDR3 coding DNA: TGTGCCAGCAGCTTAGGGCAGCTTGAAGCTTTCTTT.

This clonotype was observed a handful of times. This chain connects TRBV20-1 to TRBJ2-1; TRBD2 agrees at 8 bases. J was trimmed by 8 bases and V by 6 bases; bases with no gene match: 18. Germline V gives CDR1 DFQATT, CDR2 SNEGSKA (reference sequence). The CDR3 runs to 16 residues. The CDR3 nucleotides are TGCAGTGCAGGGATGGTCGGGAGGGGATTAGCGGATGAGCAGTTCTTC. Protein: CSAGMVGRGLADEQFF.

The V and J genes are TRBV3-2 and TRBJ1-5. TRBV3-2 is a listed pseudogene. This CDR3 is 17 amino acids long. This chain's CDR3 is CASSQDPAEHGNQPQHF. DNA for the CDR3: TGTGCCAGCAGCCAAGATCCGGCAGAACATGGCAATCAGCCCCAGCATTTT.